The 12 T cell receptor beta chains listed next were all sequenced from one sample in a study of shared clonotypes between healthy human individuals. Sequencing used immunoSEQ multiplex PCR; TCRdb keeps in-frame clones, though not all of them. The table has over 2 million clones, 80% to 95% seen once. Sequencing was performed on naive CD4+ T cells from PBMCs. Subset: CD45RA+ positively selected. Every receptor here comes from a young man in good health. Some clones in this sample may be carry-over from other donors' samples.

This clone is a singleton in its sample. The gene calls are TRBV5-1 and TRBJ1-5; TRBD1 is a possible D gene (5 bases). This CDR3 comprises 14 residues. V gave up 1 base and J gave up 5 bases, with 10 bases separating them. Germline V gene lookup returns CDR1 SGHRS and CDR2 YFSETQ. CDR3 in amino acids: CASSLSPGDQPQHF. CDR3 nucleotides: TGCGCCAGCAGCTTGTCGCCGGGGGATCAGCCCCAGCATTTT.

In its sample, this clone was seen once. The V and J genes are TRBV5-1 and TRBJ1-1; tentative D call: TRBD1 (6 bases). Germline-derived CDR1 and CDR2 are SGHRS and YFSETQ. V lost 4 bases and J 1 base, leaving 14 bases between the germline ends. The CDR3 consists of 15 residues. CDR3: CASSVTGHGNTEAFF. CDR3 DNA sequence: TGCGCCAGCAGCGTAACAGGGCACGGGAACACTGAAGCTTTCTTT.

The chain employs TRBV27 and TRBJ2-7; 8 nucleotides line up with TRBD2. Germline-derived CDR1 and CDR2 are MNHEY and SMNVEV (reference sequence). This CDR3 contains 14 residues. V lost 8 bases and J lost 7; bases outside the gene matches: 13. The CDR3 is CASGGREGHGEQYF. CDR3 nucleotides: TGTGCCAGCGGAGGACGGGAGGGCCATGGTGAGCAGTACTTC.

The chain links TRBV5-1 to TRBJ2-7; no clear D. The CDR3 has 15 residues. Per germline, CDR1 SGHRS and CDR2 YFSETQ. The ends were cut back, 0 bases at V and 2 bases at J, with 12 bases in the middle. The CDR3 region has the DNA TGCGCCAGCAGCTTGGTAGCCTCTCCCCCCTACGAGCAGTACTTC. Amino acids: CASSLVASPPYEQYF. The full variable domain, its missing parts supplied by reference TRBV5-1 and TRBJ2-7, is KAGVTQTPRYLIKTRGQQVTLSCSPISGHRSVSWYQQTPGQGLQFLFEYFSETQRNKGNFPGRFSGRQFSNSRSEMNVSTLELGDSALYLCASSLVASPPYEQYFGPGTRLTVT.

The J gene is TRBJ2-1, the V gene TRBV11-2, with 9 nucleotides matching TRBD1. Per germline, CDR1 SGHAT and CDR2 FQNNGV. V gave up 5 bases and J gave up 8 bases; unmatched junction bases: 10. The CDR3 loop spans 15 amino acids. CDR3 amino acids: CASSPRTGVLDEQFF. DNA for the CDR3: TGTGCCAGCAGCCCCCGGACAGGGGTTTTGGATGAGCAGTTCTTC.

The J gene is TRBJ2-1, the V gene TRBV5-1; D is undetermined. V was trimmed by 1 base and J by 7 bases, leaving 12 bases between them. The CDR3 runs to 14 residues. The germline V gene encodes CDR1 SGHRS and CDR2 YFSETQ. The CDR3 nucleotides are TGCGCCAGCAGCTTGCGCGCAATGGGGAATGAGCAGTTCTTC. Residues: CASSLRAMGNEQFF.

As to this clone: Distinct nucleotide sequences in the sample also encode this CDR3. The chain has TRBV29-1 and TRBJ2-1; no definite D call. There are 11 residues in the CDR3. V lost 2 bases to trimming and J lost 7 bases, with 6 bases between them. Germline CDR1 is SQVTM and CDR2 is ANQGSEA. CDR3 bases: TGCAGCGTTGAATTAAGGAATGAGCAGTTCTTC. Translating it yields CSVELRNEQFF.

The V call is TRBV19, the J call TRBJ1-5, with D tentatively TRBD1 (6 bases). The V end was cut by 3 bases, the J end by 4 bases, with 13 bases between. The CDR3 totals 15 residues. CDR1 and CDR2 from the germline V gene are LNHDA and SQIVND (reference sequence). The CDR3 DNA reads TGTGCCAGTAGTATGAGGACAGAACCAAATCAGCCCCAGCATTTT. It codes for CASSMRTEPNQPQHF.

This clone appeared a single time. The chain couples TRBV6-5 to TRBJ2-2; 7 nucleotides match TRBD1. The CDR3 length is 13 residues. Germline trimming cut 8 bases from V and 0 bases from J; bases unmatched to any gene: 0. Germline CDR1 is MNHEY and CDR2 is SVGAGI. CDR3 nucleotides: TGTGCCAGCGGGACAGCGAACACCGGGGAGCTGTTTTTT. Translated, it gives CASGTANTGELFF.

The CDR3 here is CASSHTTDRAGGRNTEAFF. Here the CDR3 DNA reads TGCGCCAGCAGCCACACAACGGACCGGGCAGGGGGCAGGAACACTGAAGCTTTCTTT. The genes are TRBV5-1 and TRBJ1-1, with TRBD1 identical over 8 bases. The J segment lost 1 base and the V segment lost 4 bases, leaving 18 bases of the junction unmatched. The CDR3 totals 19 residues. Germline V lookup: CDR1 SGHRS, CDR2 YFSETQ. Full variable domain (outside the CDR3, taken from reference TRBV5-1 and TRBJ1-1): KAGVTQTPRYLIKTRGQQVTLSCSPISGHRSVSWYQQTPGQGLQFLFEYFSETQRNKGNFPGRFSGRQFSNSRSEMNVSTLELGDSALYLCASSHTTDRAGGRNTEAFFGQGTRLTVV.

Only a few counts were recorded for this clone. This chain connects TRBV7-3 to TRBJ1-1; 7 nucleotides agree with TRBD1. Per the germline V gene, CDR1 is SGHTA and CDR2 is FQGTGA. V lost 5 bases, J lost 1 base, and 4 bases stayed unmatched. The CDR3 extends over 14 amino acids. CDR3 sequence reads: CASSPTGPNTEAFF. Here the CDR3 DNA reads TGTGCCAGCAGCCCGACAGGGCCGAACACTGAAGCTTTCTTT.

The CDR3 sequence is CASSTTLMRGYTF. The CDR3 DNA reads as TGTGCCAGCAGCACCACCCTGATGAGGGGCTACACCTTC. V and J are TRBV9 and TRBJ1-2; D unclear. Germline CDR1 is SGDLS and CDR2 is YYNGEE. Trimming cost V 4 bases and J 8 bases, with 15 bases left between them. The CDR3 contains 13 residues.